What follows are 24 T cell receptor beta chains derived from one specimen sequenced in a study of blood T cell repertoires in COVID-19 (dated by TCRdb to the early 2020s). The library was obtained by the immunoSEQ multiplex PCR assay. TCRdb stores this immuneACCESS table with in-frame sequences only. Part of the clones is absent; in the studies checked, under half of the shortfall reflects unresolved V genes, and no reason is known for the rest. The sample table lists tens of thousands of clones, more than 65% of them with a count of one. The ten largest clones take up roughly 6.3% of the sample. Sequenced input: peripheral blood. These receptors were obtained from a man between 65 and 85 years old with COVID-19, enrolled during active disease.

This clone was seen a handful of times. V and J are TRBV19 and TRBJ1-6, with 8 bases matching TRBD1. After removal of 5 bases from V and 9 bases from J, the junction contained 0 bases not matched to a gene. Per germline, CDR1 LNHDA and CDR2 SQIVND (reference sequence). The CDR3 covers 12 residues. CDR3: CASSDRGSPLHF. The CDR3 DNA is TGTGCCAGTAGTGACAGGGGTTCACCCCTCCACTTT.

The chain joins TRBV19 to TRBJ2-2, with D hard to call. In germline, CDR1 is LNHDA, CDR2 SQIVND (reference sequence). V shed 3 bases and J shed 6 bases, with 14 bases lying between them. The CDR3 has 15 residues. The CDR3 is CASSIDPRLPGELFF. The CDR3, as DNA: TGTGCCAGTAGTATTGATCCCAGACTGCCCGGGGAGCTGTTTTTT.

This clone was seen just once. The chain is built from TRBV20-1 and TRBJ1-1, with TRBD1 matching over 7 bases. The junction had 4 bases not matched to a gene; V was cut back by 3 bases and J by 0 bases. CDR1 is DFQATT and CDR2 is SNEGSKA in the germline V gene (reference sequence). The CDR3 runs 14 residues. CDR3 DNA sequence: TGCAGTGCTAGTAGGGACAGCATGAACACTGAAGCTTTCTTT. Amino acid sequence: CSASRDSMNTEAFF.

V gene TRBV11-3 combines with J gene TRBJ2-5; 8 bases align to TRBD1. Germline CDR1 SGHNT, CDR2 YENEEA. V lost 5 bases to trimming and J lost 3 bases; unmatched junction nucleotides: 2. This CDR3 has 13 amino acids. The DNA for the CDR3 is TGTGCCAGCAGCCGGGGACAGGAAGAGACCCAGTACTTC. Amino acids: CASSRGQEETQYF.

CDR3: CASSVRSGSTGELFF. The CDR3 nucleotides are TGTGCCAGCAGCGTCAGATCGGGGAGCACCGGGGAGCTGTTTTTT. The J gene is TRBJ2-2, the V gene TRBV7-2; D might be TRBD2 (5 bases). The CDR3 runs to 15 residues. CDR1 is SGHTA, CDR2 FQGNSA, per germline. The V and J ends lost 5 bases and 4 bases respectively, with 14 bases between them.

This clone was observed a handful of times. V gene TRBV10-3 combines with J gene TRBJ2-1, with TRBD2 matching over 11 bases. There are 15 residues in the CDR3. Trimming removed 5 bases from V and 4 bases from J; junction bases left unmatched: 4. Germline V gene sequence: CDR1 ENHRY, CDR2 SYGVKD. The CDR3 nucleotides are TGTGCCATCAGTTTGACTAGCGGGGATTACAATGAGCAGTTCTTC. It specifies CAISLTSGDYNEQFF.

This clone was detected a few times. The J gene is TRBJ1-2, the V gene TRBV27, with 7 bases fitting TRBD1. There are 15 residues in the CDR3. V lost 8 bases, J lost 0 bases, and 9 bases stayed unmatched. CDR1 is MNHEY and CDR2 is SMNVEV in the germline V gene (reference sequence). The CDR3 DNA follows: TGTGCCAGCGGCAAGACAGGGTCCCCTAACTATGGCTACACCTTC. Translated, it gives CASGKTGSPNYGYTF.

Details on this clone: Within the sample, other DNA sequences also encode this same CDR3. The CDR3 DNA follows: TGTGCCAGCAGTGACCGACAGGGGAGGTACGAGCAGTACTTC. This sequence encodes CASSDRQGRYEQYF. The genes are TRBV25-1 and TRBJ2-7, with 8 bases that match TRBD1. Germline assignment: CDR1 MGHDK and CDR2 SYGVNS. The CDR3 covers 14 residues. V was pared by 3 bases and J by 4 bases, with 5 bases of the junction left unmatched.

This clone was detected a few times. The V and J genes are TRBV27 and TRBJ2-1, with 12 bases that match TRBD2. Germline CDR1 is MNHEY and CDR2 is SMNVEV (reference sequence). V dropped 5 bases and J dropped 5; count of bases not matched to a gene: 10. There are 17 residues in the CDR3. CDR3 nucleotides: TGTGCCAGCAGTATTCGACTAGCGGGAGTTGGGGACAATGAGCAGTTCTTC. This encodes CASSIRLAGVGDNEQFF.

This CDR3 is CASRGGLVSYEQYF. CDR3 DNA sequence: TGCGCCAGCAGGGGGGGGCTAGTCTCCTACGAGCAGTACTTC. The rearrangement joins TRBV5-1 to TRBJ2-7, with D maybe TRBD2 (7 bases). The CDR3 spans 14 residues. With 5 bases removed from V and 0 bases from J, the gap between germline ends came to 12 bases. Germline-derived CDR1 and CDR2 are SGHRS and YFSETQ.

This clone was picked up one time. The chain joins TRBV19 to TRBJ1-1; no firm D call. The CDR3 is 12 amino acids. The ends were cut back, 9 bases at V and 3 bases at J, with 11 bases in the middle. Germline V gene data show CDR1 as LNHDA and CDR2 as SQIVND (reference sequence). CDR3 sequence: CASREGYTEAFF. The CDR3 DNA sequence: TGTGCCAGCCGGGAGGGATACACTGAAGCTTTCTTT.

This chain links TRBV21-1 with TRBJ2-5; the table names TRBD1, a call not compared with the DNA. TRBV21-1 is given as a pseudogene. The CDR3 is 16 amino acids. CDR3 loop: CASSKRTGDPQETQYF. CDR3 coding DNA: TGTGCCAGCAGCAAAAGGACAGGAGACCCCCAAGAGACCCAGTACTTC.

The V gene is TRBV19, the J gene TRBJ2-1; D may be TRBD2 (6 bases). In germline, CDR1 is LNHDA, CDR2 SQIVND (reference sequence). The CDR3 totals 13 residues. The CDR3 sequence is CATRQGLTHEQFF. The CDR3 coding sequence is TGTGCTACCCGGCAGGGACTCACGCATGAGCAGTTCTTC.

The CDR3 region is CAISGMGGSREQYF. The CDR3, as DNA: TGTGCCATCAGTGGGATGGGGGGGAGTAGGGAGCAGTACTTC. The chain employs TRBV10-3 and TRBJ2-7; TRBD2 matches 7 bases. This CDR3 spans 14 amino acids. Germline trimming cut 4 bases from V and 7 bases from J; bases unmatched to any gene: 10. Germline V gene data show CDR1 as ENHRY and CDR2 as SYGVKD.

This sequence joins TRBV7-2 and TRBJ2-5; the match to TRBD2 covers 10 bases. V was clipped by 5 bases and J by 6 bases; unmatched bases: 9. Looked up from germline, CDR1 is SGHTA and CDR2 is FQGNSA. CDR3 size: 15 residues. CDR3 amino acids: CASSLSGGAGKTQYF. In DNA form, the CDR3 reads TGTGCCAGCAGCCTCAGCGGGGGGGCCGGAAAGACCCAGTACTTC.

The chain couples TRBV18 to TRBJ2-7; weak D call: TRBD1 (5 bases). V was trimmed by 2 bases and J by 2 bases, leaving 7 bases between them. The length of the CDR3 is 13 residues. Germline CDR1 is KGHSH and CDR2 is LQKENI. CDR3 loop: CASSPADTYEQYF. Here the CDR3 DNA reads TGTGCCAGCTCACCAGCGGACACCTACGAGCAGTACTTC.

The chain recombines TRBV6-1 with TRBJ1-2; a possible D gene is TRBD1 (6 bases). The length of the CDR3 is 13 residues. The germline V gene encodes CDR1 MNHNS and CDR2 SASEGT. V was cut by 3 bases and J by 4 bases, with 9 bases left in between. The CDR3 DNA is TGTGCCAGCAGTGATCAGGGGACCTATGGCTACACCTTC. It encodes CASSDQGTYGYTF.

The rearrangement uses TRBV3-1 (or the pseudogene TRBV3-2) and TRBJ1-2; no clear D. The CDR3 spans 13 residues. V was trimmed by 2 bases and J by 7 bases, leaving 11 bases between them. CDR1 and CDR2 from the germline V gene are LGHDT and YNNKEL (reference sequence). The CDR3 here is CASSQTPSTGYTF. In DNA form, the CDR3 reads TGTGCCAGCAGCCAAACTCCTAGTACTGGCTACACCTTC.

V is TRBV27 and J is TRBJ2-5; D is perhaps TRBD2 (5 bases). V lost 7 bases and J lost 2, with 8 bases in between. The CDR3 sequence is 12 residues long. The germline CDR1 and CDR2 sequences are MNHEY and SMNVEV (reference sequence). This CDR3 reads CASKGLQETQYF. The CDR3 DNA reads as TGTGCCAGCAAAGGACTTCAAGAGACCCAGTACTTC.

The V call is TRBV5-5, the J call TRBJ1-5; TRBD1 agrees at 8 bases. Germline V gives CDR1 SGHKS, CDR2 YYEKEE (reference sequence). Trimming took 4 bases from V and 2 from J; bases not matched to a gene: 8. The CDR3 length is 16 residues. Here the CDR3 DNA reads TGTGCCAGCAGCCCAGGACAGGGTTGGGGCAATCAGCCCCAGCATTTT. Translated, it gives CASSPGQGWGNQPQHF.

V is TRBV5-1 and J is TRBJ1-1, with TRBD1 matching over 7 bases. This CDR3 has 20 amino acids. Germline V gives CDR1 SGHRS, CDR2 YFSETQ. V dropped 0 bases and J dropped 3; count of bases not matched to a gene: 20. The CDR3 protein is CASSLEGGSRVRLGDTEAFF. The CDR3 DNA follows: TGCGCCAGCAGCTTGGAAGGGGGCAGTAGGGTCCGTTTAGGGGACACTGAAGCTTTCTTT.

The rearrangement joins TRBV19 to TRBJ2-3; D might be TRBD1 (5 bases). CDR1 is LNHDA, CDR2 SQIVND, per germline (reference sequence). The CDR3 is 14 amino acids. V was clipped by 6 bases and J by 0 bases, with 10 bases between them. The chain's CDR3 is CASRDKGSTDTQYF. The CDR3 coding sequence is TGTGCCAGTAGAGACAAGGGGAGCACAGATACGCAGTATTTT.

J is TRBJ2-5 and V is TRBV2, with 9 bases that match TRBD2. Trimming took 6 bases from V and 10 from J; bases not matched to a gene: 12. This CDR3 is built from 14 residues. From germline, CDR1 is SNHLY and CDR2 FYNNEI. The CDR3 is CASSRAGGSEGQYF. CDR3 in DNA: TGTGCCAGCAGCCGAGCGGGGGGTTCGGAGGGCCAGTACTTC.

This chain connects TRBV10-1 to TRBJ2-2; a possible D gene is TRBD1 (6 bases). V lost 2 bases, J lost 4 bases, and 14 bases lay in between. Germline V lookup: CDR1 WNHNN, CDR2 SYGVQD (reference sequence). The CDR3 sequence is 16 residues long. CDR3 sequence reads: CASSEVTGGITGELFF. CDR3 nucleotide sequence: TGCGCCAGCAGTGAGGTGACAGGAGGAATCACCGGGGAGCTGTTTTTT.